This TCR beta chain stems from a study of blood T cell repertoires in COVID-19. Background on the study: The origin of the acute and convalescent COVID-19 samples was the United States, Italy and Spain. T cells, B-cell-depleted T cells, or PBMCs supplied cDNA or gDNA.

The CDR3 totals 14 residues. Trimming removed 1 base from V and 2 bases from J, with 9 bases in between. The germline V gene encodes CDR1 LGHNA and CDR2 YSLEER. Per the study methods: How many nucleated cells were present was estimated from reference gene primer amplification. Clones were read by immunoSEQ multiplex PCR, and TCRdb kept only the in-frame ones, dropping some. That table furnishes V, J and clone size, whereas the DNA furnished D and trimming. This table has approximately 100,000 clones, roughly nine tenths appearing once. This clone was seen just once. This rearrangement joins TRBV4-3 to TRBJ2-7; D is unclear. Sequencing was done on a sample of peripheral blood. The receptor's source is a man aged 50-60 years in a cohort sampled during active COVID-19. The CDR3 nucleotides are TGCGCCAGCAGCCAAGGTATCAGTACCTACGAGCAGTACTTC. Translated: CASSQGISTYEQYF.